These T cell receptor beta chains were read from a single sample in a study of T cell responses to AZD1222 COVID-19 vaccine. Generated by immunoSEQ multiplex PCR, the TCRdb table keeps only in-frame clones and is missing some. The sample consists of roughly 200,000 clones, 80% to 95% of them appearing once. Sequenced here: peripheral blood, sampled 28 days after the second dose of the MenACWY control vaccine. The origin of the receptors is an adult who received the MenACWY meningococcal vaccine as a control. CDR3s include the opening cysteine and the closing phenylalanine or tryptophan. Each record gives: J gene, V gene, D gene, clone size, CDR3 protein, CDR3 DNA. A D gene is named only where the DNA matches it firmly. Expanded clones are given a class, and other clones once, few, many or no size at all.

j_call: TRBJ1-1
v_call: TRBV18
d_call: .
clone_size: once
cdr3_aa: CASSGQGVSTEAFF
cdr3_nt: TGTGCCAGCTCAGGGCAGGGCGTGAGCACTGAAGCTTTCTTT

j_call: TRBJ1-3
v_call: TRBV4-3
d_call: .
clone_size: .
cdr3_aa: CASSQDPNSGNTIYF
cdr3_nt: TGCGCCAGCAGCCAAGATCCGAACTCTGGAAACACCATATATTTT

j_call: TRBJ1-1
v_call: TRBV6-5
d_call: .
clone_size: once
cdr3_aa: CASRYPGLNTEAFF
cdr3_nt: TGTGCCAGCAGATACCCGGGGCTGAACACTGAAGCTTTCTTT

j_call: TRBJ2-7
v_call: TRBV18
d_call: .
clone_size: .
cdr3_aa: CASSSAQGPNYEQYF
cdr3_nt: TGTGCCAGCTCGTCAGCCCAAGGACCCAATTACGAGCAGTACTTC

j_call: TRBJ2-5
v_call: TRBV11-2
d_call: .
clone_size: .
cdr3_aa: CASSLGEEETQYF
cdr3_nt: TGTGCCAGCAGCTTAGGGGAGGAAGAGACCCAGTACTTC

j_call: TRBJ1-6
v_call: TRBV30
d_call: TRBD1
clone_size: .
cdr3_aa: CAWKTGGQVLNSPLHF
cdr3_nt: TGTGCCTGGAAAACAGGGGGCCAGGTTCTCAATTCACCCCTCCACTTT

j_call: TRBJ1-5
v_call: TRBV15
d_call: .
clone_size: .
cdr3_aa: CATSREGNQPQHF
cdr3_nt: TGTGCCACCAGCAGAGAGGGGAATCAGCCCCAGCATTTT

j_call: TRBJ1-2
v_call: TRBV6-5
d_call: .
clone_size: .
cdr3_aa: CASSYTRHRVVRGYTF
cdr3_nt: TGTGCCAGCAGTTACACTCGACACAGGGTAGTAAGAGGCTACACCTTC

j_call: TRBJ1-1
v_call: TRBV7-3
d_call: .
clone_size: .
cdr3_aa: CASRKGGQGPFEAFF
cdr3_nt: TGTGCCAGCAGAAAAGGAGGCCAGGGACCCTTTGAAGCTTTCTTT

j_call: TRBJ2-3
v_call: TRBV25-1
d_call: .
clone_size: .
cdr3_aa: CASRSTGQSTDTQYF
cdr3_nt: TGTGCCAGCAGGAGTACGGGACAAAGCACAGATACGCAGTATTTT

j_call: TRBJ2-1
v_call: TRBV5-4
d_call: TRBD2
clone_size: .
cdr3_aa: CASSLSSSGGYNEQFF
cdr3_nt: TGTGCCAGCAGCCTCAGCTCTAGCGGGGGTTACAATGAGCAGTTCTTC

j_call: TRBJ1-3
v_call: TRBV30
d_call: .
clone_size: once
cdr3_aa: CAWSPGFGGNTIYF
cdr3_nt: TGTGCCTGGAGTCCAGGGTTCGGTGGAAACACCATATATTTT

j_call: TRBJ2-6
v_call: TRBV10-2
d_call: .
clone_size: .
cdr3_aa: CAIRQGTSGANVLTF
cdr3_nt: TGCGCCATCCGGCAGGGGACTTCTGGGGCCAACGTCCTGACTTTC

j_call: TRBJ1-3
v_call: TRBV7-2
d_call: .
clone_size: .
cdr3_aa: CASSLGSLSGNTIYF
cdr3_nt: TGTGCCAGCAGCCTCGGGAGCCTCTCTGGAAACACCATATATTTT

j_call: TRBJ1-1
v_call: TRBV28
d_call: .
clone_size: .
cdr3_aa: CASSFVHSQDTEAFF
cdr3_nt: TGTGCCAGCAGTTTCGTCCATTCCCAGGACACTGAAGCTTTCTTT

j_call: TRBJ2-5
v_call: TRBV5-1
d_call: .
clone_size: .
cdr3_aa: CASSSTGGTVETQYF
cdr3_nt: TGCGCCAGCAGCTCGACGGGCGGTACGGTGGAGACCCAGTACTTC

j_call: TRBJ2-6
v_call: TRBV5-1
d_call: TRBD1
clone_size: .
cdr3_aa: CASSSTGAGANVLTF
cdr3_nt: TGCGCCAGCAGTTCTACAGGGGCCGGGGCCAACGTCCTGACTTTC

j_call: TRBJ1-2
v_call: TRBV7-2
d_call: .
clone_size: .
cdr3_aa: CASSSRTALGPGGYTF
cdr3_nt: TGTGCCAGCAGCTCAAGGACAGCCCTGGGTCCTGGTGGCTACACCTTC

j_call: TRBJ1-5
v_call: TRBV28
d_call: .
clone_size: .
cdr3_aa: CASRESNQPQHF
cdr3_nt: TGTGCCAGCAGAGAGAGCAATCAGCCCCAGCATTTT

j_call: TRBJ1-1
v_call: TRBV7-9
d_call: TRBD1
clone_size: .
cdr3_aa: CASSLGATQGVRRAFF
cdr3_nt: TGTGCCAGCAGCTTAGGGGCGACGCAGGGGGTGAGAAGGGCTTTCTTT

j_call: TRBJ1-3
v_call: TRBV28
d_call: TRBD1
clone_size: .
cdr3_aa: CASSSPPGTGVGNTIYF
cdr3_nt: TGTGCCAGCAGTTCCCCGCCCGGAACAGGGGTCGGAAACACCATATATTTT

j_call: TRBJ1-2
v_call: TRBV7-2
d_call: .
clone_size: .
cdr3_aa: CASSLGQPYGYTF
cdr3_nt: TGTGCCAGCAGCTTAGGACAGCCATATGGCTACACCTTC

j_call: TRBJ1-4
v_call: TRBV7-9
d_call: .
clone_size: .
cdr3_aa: CASSLSGTAPNEKLFF
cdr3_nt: TGTGCCAGCAGCTTAAGTGGTACAGCCCCTAATGAAAAACTGTTTTTT

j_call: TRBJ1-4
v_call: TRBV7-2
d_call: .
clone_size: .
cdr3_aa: CASNVVAGTNEKLFF
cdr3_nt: TGTGCCAGCAACGTGGTGGCCGGAACTAATGAAAAACTGTTTTTT

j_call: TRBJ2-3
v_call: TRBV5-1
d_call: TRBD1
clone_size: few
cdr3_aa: CASSPRQGRSTDTQYF
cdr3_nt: TGCGCCAGCAGCCCCAGACAGGGGCGTTCCACAGATACGCAGTATTTT

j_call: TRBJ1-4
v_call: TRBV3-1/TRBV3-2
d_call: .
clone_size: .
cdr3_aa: CASSQEGGNEKLFF
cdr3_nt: TGTGCCAGCAGCCAAGAGGGGGGTAATGAAAAACTGTTTTTT

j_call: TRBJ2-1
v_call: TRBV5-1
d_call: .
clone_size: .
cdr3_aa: CASSLDGKPQDEQFF
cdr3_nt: TGCGCCAGCAGCTTGGATGGTAAGCCGCAGGATGAGCAGTTCTTC

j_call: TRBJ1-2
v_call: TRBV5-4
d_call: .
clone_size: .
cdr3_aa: CASSSIGGGTIYGYTF
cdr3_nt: TGTGCCAGCAGCTCGATAGGGGGGGGCACCATCTATGGCTACACCTTC

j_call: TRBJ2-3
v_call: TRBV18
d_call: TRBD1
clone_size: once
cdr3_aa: CASSPGTGNTDTQYF
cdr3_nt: TGTGCCAGCTCACCAGGGACAGGGAACACAGATACGCAGTATTTT

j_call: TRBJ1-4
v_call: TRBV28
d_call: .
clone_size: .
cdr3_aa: CASSFGGAGEKLFF
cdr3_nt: TGTGCCAGCAGTTTTGGGGGGGCTGGGGAAAAACTGTTTTTT

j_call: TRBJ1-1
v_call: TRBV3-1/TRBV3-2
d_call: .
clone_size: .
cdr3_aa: CASSQVGVVITEAFF
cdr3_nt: TGTGCCAGCAGCCAAGTAGGAGTGGTTATCACTGAAGCTTTCTTT

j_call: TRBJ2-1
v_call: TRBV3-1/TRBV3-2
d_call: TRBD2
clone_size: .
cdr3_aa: CASSPFTSGGGEQFF
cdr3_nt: TGTGCCAGCAGCCCGTTTACTAGCGGGGGAGGTGAGCAGTTCTTC

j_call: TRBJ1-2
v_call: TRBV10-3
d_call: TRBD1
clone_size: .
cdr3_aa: CAISNQGVLYGYTF
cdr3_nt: TGTGCCATCAGTAACCAGGGGGTTCTCTATGGCTACACCTTC

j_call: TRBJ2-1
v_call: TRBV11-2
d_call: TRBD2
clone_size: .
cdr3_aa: CASSFSGGASENEQFF
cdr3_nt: TGTGCCAGCAGCTTTAGCGGGGGGGCCAGTGAGAATGAGCAGTTCTTC

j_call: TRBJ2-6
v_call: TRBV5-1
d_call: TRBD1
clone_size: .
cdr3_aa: CASSLTGGSGANVLTF
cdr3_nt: TGCGCCAGCAGCTTAACAGGGGGCTCTGGGGCCAACGTCCTGACTTTC

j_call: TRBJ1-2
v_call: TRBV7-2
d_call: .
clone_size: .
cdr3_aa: CASRGLVGNGYTF
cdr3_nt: TGTGCCAGCAGAGGGCTCGTGGGGAATGGCTACACCTTC

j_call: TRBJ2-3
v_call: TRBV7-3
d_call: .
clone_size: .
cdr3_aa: CASSSKGQSTDTQYF
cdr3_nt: TGTGCCAGCAGCTCAAAGGGACAATCCACAGATACGCAGTATTTT

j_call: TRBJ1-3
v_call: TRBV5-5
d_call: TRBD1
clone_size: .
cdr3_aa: CASTRGDSSGNTIYF
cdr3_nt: TGTGCCAGCACCCGGGGGGACAGCTCTGGAAACACCATATATTTT

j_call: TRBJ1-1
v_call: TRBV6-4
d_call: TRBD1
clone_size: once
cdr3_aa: CASRPGTGNTEAFF
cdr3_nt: TGTGCCAGCAGACCCGGGACAGGGAACACTGAAGCTTTCTTT